Listed below are T cell receptor beta chains from one sample, sequenced in a study of CD8+ T cells in alopecia areata. Sequenced by immunoSEQ multiplex PCR; TCRdb stores in-frame clones only, minus some. The data show 90,000 to 120,000 clones, 84% seen once. Specimen: CD8+ T cells sorted from blood, collected at week 24, from a patient treated with tofacitinib. Every receptor here comes from a human donor with alopecia areata. The CDR3 runs from the conserved cysteine through the conserved F or W. The D gene is left open where the match is weak. The size of a clone is reported for some rows only, either as once, few or many, or as a class for expanded clones.

>.|TRBJ2-1|TRBD2|TRBV5-4
CASSLTGGEYNEQFF
>.|TRBJ2-5|.|TRBV5-1
CASSGSSETQYF
>.|TRBJ2-7|.|TRBV5-4
CASIDGYEQYF
>once|TRBJ2-3|TRBD2|TRBV4-3
CASSQDLAGGPTDTQYF
>.|TRBJ2-7|.|TRBV19
CASSILLCSYEQYF
>few|TRBJ2-3|TRBD1|TRBV13
CASSSEGGQGEKDTQYF
>.|TRBJ2-7|.|TRBV2
CASSEGGQIHFYEQYF
>.|TRBJ2-7|.|TRBV4-1
CASSQRAASSYEQYF
>.|TRBJ1-4|.|TRBV27
CASSQLGDEKLFF
>.|TRBJ2-7|TRBD1|TRBV27
CASSLEGTGGMYEQYF
>.|TRBJ2-7|.|TRBV6-5
CASSSPGPYEQYF
>.|TRBJ2-7|TRBD1|TRBV7-9
CASSPSAGQGLYEQYF
>.|TRBJ2-1|.|TRBV9
CASSVERSSYNEQFF
>.|TRBJ2-1|.|TRBV6-5
CASSYPGVKSYNEQFF
>.|TRBJ2-5|.|TRBV7-9
CASSPDGQETQYF
>.|TRBJ1-1|.|TRBV6-6
CASSYTKTGNTEAFF
>.|TRBJ1-4|.|TRBV4-1
CASSQGSTNEKLFF
>.|TRBJ2-7|.|TRBV7-6
CASSLRQGGTYEQYF
>.|TRBJ2-1|TRBD1|TRBV11-2
CASSLLGTGTYNEQFF
>.|TRBJ1-2|TRBD1|TRBV4-3
CASSQHLRGWDRVGYTF
>.|TRBJ1-2|.|TRBV9
CASRDTDSNYGYTF
>.|TRBJ2-1|.|TRBV5-6
CASSLASSPHQFF
>.|TRBJ1-1|.|TRBV5-1
CASKTGNTEAFF
>.|TRBJ2-7|TRBD2|TRBV5-6
CASSHVAGGLHEQYF
>.|TRBJ1-4|.|TRBV30
CAWTWAEQNEKLFF
>.|TRBJ1-3|.|TRBV2
CASSTLLGNTIYF
>.|TRBJ2-7|TRBD1|TRBV5-1
CASSLAVGQNYEQYF
>.|TRBJ2-1|TRBD2|TRBV29-1
CSVEMRGGYNEQFF
>.|TRBJ2-7|.|TRBV7-9
CASSSSVPRYEQYF
>few|TRBJ2-1|TRBD1|TRBV7-8
CASSQKDRVDNEQFF
>.|TRBJ2-5|.|TRBV25-1
CASSAWGGRETQYF
>.|TRBJ2-1|TRBD1|TRBV7-7
CASSLGTGGYEQFF
>few|TRBJ2-1|TRBD2|TRBV4-2
CASSLTSASYNEQFF
>.|TRBJ2-2|TRBD2|TRBV4-2
CASSPRTSSNTGELFF
>.|TRBJ2-7|TRBD1|TRBV7-8
CASSTHPGQGAFEQYF
>.|TRBJ2-7|TRBD1|TRBV6-5
CASRIPGQGRYEQYF
>.|TRBJ2-3|.|TRBV19
CASTARPGSLLGTDTQYF
>.|TRBJ1-2|TRBD1|TRBV5-4
CASSQGFWSGGFDYTF
>.|TRBJ2-5|.|TRBV10-1
CASSESSAQETQYF
>.|TRBJ2-6|.|TRBV9
CASSVSLSSGANVLTF
>.|TRBJ2-7|.|TRBV5-4
CASSSRGVGTGEQYF
>.|TRBJ2-7|TRBD1|TRBV7-8
CASSLYRGSYEQYF
>.|TRBJ2-7|.|TRBV4-1
CASSQEGGTYEQYF
>.|TRBJ2-4|TRBD2|TRBV14
CASSQASGGAKNIQYF
>.|TRBJ2-5|.|TRBV4-1
CASSQDGGLEETQYF
>once|TRBJ1-6|.|TRBV5-4
CASRLDGILHF
>.|TRBJ2-5|.|TRBV9
CVSSVGGTQETQYF
>.|TRBJ2-3|TRBD2|TRBV2
CASSDPGLAGYSTDTQYF
>.|TRBJ1-1|.|TRBV13
CASSSLEQGPNTEAFF
>.|TRBJ2-2|TRBD1|TRBV7-2
CASSPTFGDRGSPGELFF
>.|TRBJ2-7|.|TRBV14
CASSQGRSAEQYF
>.|TRBJ2-1|.|TRBV4-1
CASSRKSHEQFF
>.|TRBJ2-1|.|TRBV6-5
CASSYSKSGNEQFF
>.|TRBJ2-5|TRBD1|TRBV5-6
CASSFGTGEETQYF
>.|TRBJ2-3|.|TRBV5-1
CASSWGDSGPDTQYF
>.|TRBJ1-2|.|TRBV5-1
CASSSLDRPNYGYTF
>.|TRBJ1-5|.|TRBV27
CASSFFANQPQHF
>.|TRBJ2-1|.|TRBV6-5
CASSYGSSRGYNEQFF
>.|TRBJ1-4|TRBD1|TRBV27
CASSPYIGTAEKLFF